This TCR beta chain was found in a study of T cell responses to AZD1222 COVID-19 vaccine (dated by TCRdb to the early 2020s). For the study in its entirety: TCR sequencing was performed for 233 trial participants, of whom about 210 were given two doses of AZD1222 and 26 were given two doses of MenACWY control vaccine. Trial participants were enrolled by age into subgroups of 18-55, 56-69 and 70-plus years, and about 150, 27 and 61 TCR-sequenced participants, respectively, were included in these subgroups.

Overall study outcomes, separate from this receptor: Because no day 14 peak-response samples were available, the repertoires could be characterized only after the peak T cell response. Conclusions about previously exposed vaccinees are limited, since just 6 or 7 AZD1222 recipients were seropositive for SARS-CoV-2 at baseline. Participants were mostly white British and included more females than males, and it was suggested by the authors that clonal diversity may have been underestimated. Vaccine-associated CD4 TCRs spanned the whole spike protein, with dominant responses in regions 160-218 and 743-854. Spike-specific TCR breadth and depth rose significantly after two AZD1222 doses compared with day 0 and with MenACWY recipients. Reportedly, almost half of the unique spike-specific TCRs recognized epitopes lying outside the regions that are mutated in the B.1.351 and B.1.1.7 variants. The 56-69-year group was small, and its depth increase did not reach significance, likely because of low power.

The count of this clone is one. The antigen it binds to is not known. It has no much larger one-base neighbor in the sample; base qualities were not kept. The sample's time point label is to be understood as: about 28 days (+/-7) after the second vaccine dose. AZD1222 recipients whose second dose came at about 4 weeks and those whose second dose came at about 12 weeks were combined into one group, since spike-specific TCR depth and breadth did not differ between the two schedules. The vaccinee samples were drawn from two UK trials, COV001 and COV002, one of which was a single-blind randomized controlled phase 2/3 trial testing AZD1222 (ChAdOx1 nCoV-19) in healthy adults. Trial participant PBMC samples were collected at day 0 and day 28 after the second dose for TCRbeta chain sequencing. The CDR3 regions of human TCRbeta chains were analyzed by immunosequencing. In the source study's methods: TCRs in the repertoires were matched against a reference library of SARS-CoV-2-specific TCRs that had been generated with the MIRA antigen-specificity platform. Breadth meant the fraction of unique TCRs that were SARS-CoV-2-associated, whereas depth meant the fraction of total T cells that were SARS-CoV-2-associated. Using the MIRA data, each spike-specific TCR was assigned both to the spike region to which the TCR was reactive and to a CD4 or CD8 class. Log10-transformed breadth and depth values were compared by one-way ANOVA with Sidak's multiple comparisons tests. TCRdb carries this immuneACCESS record with in-frame sequences only. Its versions omit some clonotypes, under half of them owing to an unresolved V gene in the studies checked, with the rest unexplained. The DNA gave D and trimming, while V, J and clone size come from that table. The table for this sample lists 100,000 or so clones; 85% to 90% of them were counted only once. 44% of the sample lies in the top ten.

V is reduced by 2 bases and J by 7 bases, leaving a spacing of 16 bases between them. Including cysteine and phenylalanine, the CDR3 has 15 amino acids. Of the read, only the CDR3 DNA is kept; its 45 bases are in frame from base 1. CDR1 and CDR2 are drawn from the germline V gene (reference sequence): SEHNR, FQNEAQ. This TCR was sampled from an adult who received the AZD1222 COVID-19 vaccine. This sequence uses TRBV7-9 and TRBJ2-3; the D segment cannot be called with confidence. Sequences were derived from peripheral blood, sampled 28 days after the second AZD1222 dose. CDR3 reads: CASSLYPALRHTQYF. The sequenced DNA is TGTGCCAGCAGCTTATACCCAGCCCTGCGGCATACGCAGTATTTT.